This TCR beta chain was profiled in a study of CD8 T cells in Susac syndrome. Study results and caveats: As the study acknowledged, the number of individuals who were part of its TCR sequencing and HLA analysis was relatively small.

After extraction with the RNeasy kit, 0.5 to 1 ug of the RNA was reverse transcribed using random hexamers. Multiplex immunoSEQ PCR targeted 54 Vbeta and 13 Jbeta TCR beta segments. MiXCR was run by TCRdb on the immunoSEQ multiplex PCR reads, yielding one entry per CDR3 protein. The data hold around 200,000 distinct CDR3 sequences, with 90% to 95% observed a single time. In the case of this clonotype: Its specificity is not known.

In blood CD8+ and CD4+ T cells, TCR beta underwent sequencing. The authors negatively isolated CD8+ and CD4+ T cells and FACS-enriched TEMRA cells. The V gene lost 3 bases and the J gene lost 5 bases, with 10 bases spanning the gap. This CDR3 has 12 amino acids. Germline CDR1 reads DFQATT; CDR2 reads SNEGSKA (reference sequence). J is TRBJ2-5 and V is TRBV20-1; D unclear. This TCR came from a human donor in good health. Sequenced: CD4+ T cells from PBMCs. CDR3 bases: TGCAGTGCTAGTGACCTGGGGGAGACCCAGTACTTC. Its protein product is CSASDLGETQYF.